One and the same sample provided the 10 T cell receptor beta chains below, sequenced in a study of T cell changes during pregnancy in multiple sclerosis. Clones were read by immunoSEQ multiplex PCR, and TCRdb kept only the in-frame ones, dropping some. The repertoire includes about 62,000 clones, roughly 87% of them detected once, and 2% to 3% sits in the top ten. The sequenced sample was peripheral blood, obtained in the first trimester of pregnancy. The source of these receptors is a female donor with multiple sclerosis, enrolled in a pregnancy study.

The chain combines TRBV28 with TRBJ1-5, with 8 bases identical to TRBD1. The CDR3 has 14 residues. CDR1 and CDR2 from the germline V gene are MDHEN and SYDVKM. V lost 4 bases to trimming and J lost 7 bases; unmatched junction nucleotides: 6. The CDR3 reads CASSSTGAGQPQHF. The DNA for the CDR3 is TGTGCCAGCAGTTCGACAGGGGCCGGACAGCCCCAGCATTTT. The complete variable domain, with remaining parts taken from reference TRBV28 and TRBJ1-5, reads DVKVTQSSRYLVKRTGEKVFLECVQDMDHENMFWYRQDPGLGLRLIYFSYDVKMKEKGDIPEGYSVSREKKERFSLILESASTNQTSMYLCASSSTGAGQPQHFGDGTRLSIL.

The rearrangement joins TRBV4-3 to TRBJ2-1; 7 bases align to TRBD1. This CDR3 region has 16 residues. From germline, CDR1 is LGHNA and CDR2 YSLEER. V trimming: 3 bases; J trimming: 4 bases; junction bases outside the gene matches: 9. For the CDR3, the DNA is TGCGCCAGCAGCCAGCTCCGGGACAGTGGTTACAATGAGCAGTTCTTC. Translation: CASSQLRDSGYNEQFF.

The gene calls are TRBV2 and TRBJ1-2; a possible D gene is TRBD1 (5 bases). Per the germline V gene, CDR1 is SNHLY and CDR2 is FYNNEI. Trimming left V 4 bases short and J 5 bases short, with 20 bases between. CDR3 length: 16 residues. CDR3 in amino acids: CASSGSSRGKGYGYTF. Written as DNA, the CDR3 is TGTGCCAGCAGTGGGAGTAGTCGGGGGAAGGGGTATGGCTACACCTTC.

The gene calls are TRBV6-6 and TRBJ2-5; D ambiguous. The V end was cut by 7 bases, the J end by 5 bases, with 11 bases between. The CDR3 is 12 amino acids. The V gene's germline CDR1 is MNHNY and CDR2 SVGAGI (reference sequence). CDR3 in amino acids: CASNQAGETQYF. The CDR3 bases are TGTGCCAGCAATCAGGCTGGGGAGACCCAGTACTTC.

V and J are TRBV9 and TRBJ2-7; 7 nucleotides match TRBD1. The V segment lost 3 bases and the J segment 5 bases; nucleotides outside the gene matches: 5. CDR3 size: 13 residues. Germline V gene sequence: CDR1 SGDLS, CDR2 YYNGEE. CDR3 amino acids: CASSALGQDEQYF. In DNA, the CDR3 is TGTGCCAGCAGCGCACTAGGACAGGACGAGCAGTACTTC.

V gene TRBV6-1 combines with J gene TRBJ1-4; no reliable D call. From germline, CDR1 is MNHNS and CDR2 SASEGT. V dropped 8 bases and J dropped 8 bases, with 21 bases sitting between them. This CDR3 has 15 residues. In nucleotides, the CDR3 is TGTGCCAGCGCCAAGAAGAGTCTCGTTAACGAAAAACTGTTTTTT. As protein: CASAKKSLVNEKLFF.

The chain recombines TRBV6-4 with TRBJ1-1, with D perhaps TRBD1 (5 bases). Trimming pared 4 bases from V and 0 bases from J, leaving 9 bases between. From germline, CDR1 is MRHNA and CDR2 SNTAGT. CDR3 length equals 14 residues. The CDR3 nucleotides read TGTGCCAGCAGTGTGGAGGGGTTGAACACTGAAGCTTTCTTT. Protein product: CASSVEGLNTEAFF.

The chain couples TRBV2 to TRBJ2-7, with D tentatively TRBD2 (6 bases). Trimming removed 7 bases at V and 6 bases at J, with 19 bases between. Per germline, CDR1 SNHLY and CDR2 FYNNEI. This CDR3 spans 14 amino acids. The CDR3, as DNA: TGTGCCAGCACCTACGGAGGGGCGCCTGGCGAGCAGTACTTC. It yields the protein CASTYGGAPGEQYF.

The chain employs TRBV7-7 and TRBJ2-7; D might be TRBD1 (6 bases). V lost 5 bases and J lost 2, with 10 bases in between. The CDR3 extends over 13 amino acids. From germline, CDR1 is SSHAT and CDR2 FNYEAQ (reference sequence). The chain's CDR3 is CASSAGQPYEQYF. The CDR3 DNA follows: TGTGCCAGCAGCGCCGGACAGCCCTACGAGCAGTACTTC.

This clone was counted between two and nine times. This CDR3 is CAWSVLGAGGSLRTDTQYF. The DNA of the CDR3 is TGTGCCTGGAGTGTACTGGGAGCGGGAGGTTCCTTACGCACAGATACGCAGTATTTT. The rearrangement joins TRBV30 to TRBJ2-3, with 9 nucleotides matching TRBD2. Germline V gene lookup returns CDR1 GTSNPN and CDR2 SVGIG (reference sequence). The V segment lost 0 bases and the J segment 1 base; nucleotides outside the gene matches: 14. The CDR3 spans 19 residues.